A few counts support the clone carrying this T cell receptor beta chain. Its target is unknown. A universal primer binding site was introduced by template switching. The final cDNA contained unique molecular identifiers. Each CDR3 protein gets one entry after TCRdb re-called the 5' RACE reads with MiXCR. The sample contains about 570,000 distinct CDR3 sequences, around a tenth of which appear only once. This sample is part of a study of identical twins. Study-level points and caveats: Out-of-frame alpha sequences common to twins exhibited an excess of low generation probability. Whereas memory repertoires showed no such difference, abundant cord blood beta clonotypes carried fewer insertions.

V gave up 4 bases and J gave up 0 bases, with 15 bases separating them. The CDR3 is 15 residues long. In germline, CDR1 is SQVTM, CDR2 ANQGSEA. These data were likewise used in another study, on yellow fever vaccine responses in identical twins.

The chain carries TRBV29-1 and TRBJ2-5; possibly TRBD1 for D (6 bases). The receptor comes from a woman between 18 and 29 years old in good health. The sequencing sample was made of PBMCs. This CDR3 is CSVVRGRAYQETQYF. DNA for the CDR3: TGCAGCGTTGTCAGGGGCAGGGCGTACCAAGAGACCCAGTACTTC.